One and the same sample provided the 3 T cell receptor beta chains below, sequenced in a study of blood T cell repertoires in COVID-19. TCRdb keeps only in-frame clones here, not all; method: immunoSEQ multiplex PCR. The repertoire holds nearly 90,000 clones, over 70% seen once, with roughly 11% in the top ten. Sequenced input: peripheral blood. These receptors were obtained from a man of 80 years or more with acute or convalescent COVID-19.

V usage is TRBV28 and J usage is TRBJ1-1; D is unclear. Germline values: CDR1 MDHEN, CDR2 SYDVKM. The V end was cut by 5 bases, the J end by 4 bases, with 11 bases between. The CDR3 sequence is 13 residues long. CDR3 loop: CASSPPQSTEAFF. The CDR3 DNA is TGTGCCAGCAGTCCCCCCCAGTCCACTGAAGCTTTCTTT.

The rearrangement links TRBV7-2 to TRBJ2-7; tentative D call: TRBD2 (7 bases). Germline CDR1 is SGHTA and CDR2 is FQGNSA. The CDR3 is 17 residues long. The V end lost 4 bases, the J end lost 3 bases, and 22 bases lay between the germline ends. The CDR3 sequence is CASSSREGGQIFYEQYF. CDR3 nucleotides: TGTGCCAGCAGCTCTAGGGAGGGGGGCCAGATCTTCTACGAGCAGTACTTC.

The chain couples TRBV9 to TRBJ2-3, with 9 bases identical to TRBD1. The junction had 10 bases not matched to a gene; V was cut back by 1 base and J by 4 bases. CDR3 length: 17 residues. Germline CDR1 reads SGDLS; CDR2 reads YYNGEE. For the CDR3, the DNA is TGTGCCAGCAGCGTATGGGGGACAGGGCGGTTGGCAGATACGCAGTATTTT. Amino acid sequence: CASSVWGTGRLADTQYF.